The rows below give T cell receptor beta chains drawn from one sample of a study of tumor-infiltrating lymphocytes in localized non-small cell lung cancer. The repertoire was sequenced with immunoSEQ multiplex PCR; TCRdb's copy has only in-frame clones and lacks some. The sample holds around 13,000 clones, 55% to 70% seen once. The source material was lung tumor tissue. These receptors came from a human donor with non-small cell lung cancer. Both conserved end residues are part of each CDR3. A D gene is named only where the DNA matches it firmly. Expanded clones are given a class, and other clones once, few, many or no size at all.

V: TRBV5-1; D: -; size: -; J: TRBJ2-3; CDR3: CASSLQSGDSTDTQYF; DNA: TGCGCCAGCAGCTTGCAGTCTGGGGACTCCACAGATACGCAGTATTTT
V: TRBV29-1; D: TRBD2; size: -; J: TRBJ2-3; CDR3: CSVAGTSGGATDTQYF; DNA: TGCAGCGTAGCTGGGACTAGCGGGGGGGCCACAGATACGCAGTATTTT
V: TRBV5-4; D: -; size: -; J: TRBJ1-1; CDR3: CASREGDTEAFF; DNA: TGTGCCAGCAGAGAGGGGGACACTGAAGCTTTCTTT
V: TRBV6-5; D: -; size: -; J: TRBJ1-1; CDR3: CASSYSGPLNTEAFF; DNA: TGTGCCAGCAGTTACTCAGGACCTCTTAACACTGAAGCTTTCTTT
V: TRBV5-4; D: TRBD1; size: once; J: TRBJ2-1; CDR3: CASSSDRGVNNEQFF; DNA: TGTGCCAGCAGCTCGGACAGGGGGGTGAACAATGAGCAGTTCTTC
V: TRBV7-2; D: -; size: -; J: TRBJ1-3; CDR3: CASSWGGGLGLADTIYF; DNA: TGTGCCAGCAGCTGGGGCGGGGGTCTCGGTCTGGCGGACACCATATATTTT
V: TRBV29-1; D: TRBD1; size: -; J: TRBJ1-2; CDR3: CSGVVQGFDGYTF; DNA: TGCAGCGGAGTGGTACAGGGGTTTGATGGCTACACCTTC
V: TRBV19; D: -; size: -; J: TRBJ2-3; CDR3: CASSMGRGSSRTDTQYF; DNA: TGTGCCAGTAGTATGGGAAGGGGCAGTTCCCGCACAGATACGCAGTATTTT
V: TRBV7-2; D: -; size: -; J: TRBJ2-7; CDR3: CASSLAVGQASYEQYF; DNA: TGTGCCAGCAGCTTAGCAGTCGGCCAAGCCTCCTACGAGCAGTACTTC
V: TRBV19; D: TRBD2; size: once; J: TRBJ2-1; CDR3: CASSPRTSSYNEQFF; DNA: TGTGCCAGTAGTCCGAGGACTAGTAGTTACAATGAGCAGTTCTTC
V: TRBV30; D: TRBD1; size: -; J: TRBJ1-2; CDR3: CAWSVGRGTYGYTF; DNA: TGTGCCTGGAGTGTTGGCAGGGGGACCTATGGCTACACCTTC
V: TRBV29-1; D: -; size: -; J: TRBJ1-1; CDR3: CSVEWPSGNTEAFF; DNA: TGCAGCGTTGAATGGCCCAGCGGGAACACTGAAGCTTTCTTT
V: TRBV5-6; D: -; size: -; J: TRBJ1-1; CDR3: CASSRSMGTEAFF; DNA: TGTGCCAGCAGCCGGTCTATGGGCACTGAAGCTTTCTTT
V: TRBV6-1; D: -; size: once; J: TRBJ1-2; CDR3: CASSEMSGFSYGYTF; DNA: TGTGCCAGCAGTGAAATGTCAGGGTTTAGCTATGGCTACACCTTC
V: TRBV7-8; D: TRBD2; size: -; J: TRBJ2-1; CDR3: CASSTAGTTTVDEQFF; DNA: TGTGCCAGCAGCACCGCCGGGACTACAACAGTAGATGAGCAGTTCTTC
V: TRBV7-2; D: -; size: few; J: TRBJ2-3; CDR3: CASSLPSTDTQYF; DNA: TGTGCCAGCAGCTTACCTTCTACAGATACGCAGTATTTT